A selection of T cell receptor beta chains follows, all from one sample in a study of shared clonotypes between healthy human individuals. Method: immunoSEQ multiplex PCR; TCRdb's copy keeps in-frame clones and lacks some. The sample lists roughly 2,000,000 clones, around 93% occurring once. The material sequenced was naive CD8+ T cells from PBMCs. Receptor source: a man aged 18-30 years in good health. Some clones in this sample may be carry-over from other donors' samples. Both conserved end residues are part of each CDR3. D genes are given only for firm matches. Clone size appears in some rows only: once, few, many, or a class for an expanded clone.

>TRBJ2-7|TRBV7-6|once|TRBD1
CASSSGQGAHEQYF
TGTGCCAGCAGCTCCGGACAGGGGGCCCACGAGCAGTACTTC
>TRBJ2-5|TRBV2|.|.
CASQASRETQYF
TGTGCCAGCCAAGCGTCTAGGGAGACCCAGTACTTC
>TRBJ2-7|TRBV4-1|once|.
CASSPAAGIFYEQYF
TGCGCCAGCAGCCCGGCTGCCGGGATATTTTACGAGCAGTACTTC
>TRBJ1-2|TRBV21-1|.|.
CASSCRGRTNYGYTF
TGTGCCAGCAGCTGTAGGGGGAGAACTAACTATGGCTACACCTTC
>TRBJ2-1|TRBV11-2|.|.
CASSQTTPHEQFF
TGTGCCAGCAGCCAAACAACTCCCCATGAGCAGTTCTTC
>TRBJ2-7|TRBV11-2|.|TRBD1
CASETGGYEQYF
TGTGCCTCTGAAACAGGGGGATACGAGCAGTACTTC
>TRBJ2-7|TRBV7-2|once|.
CASSLLLGDEQYF
TGTGCCAGCAGCTTACTGTTAGGTGACGAGCAGTACTTC
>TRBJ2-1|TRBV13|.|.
CASSLGRAREQFF
TGTGCCAGCAGCTTAGGCCGCGCCAGGGAGCAGTTCTTC
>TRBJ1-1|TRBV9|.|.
CASSVAVGTEAFF
TGTGCCAGCAGCGTAGCGGTTGGAACTGAAGCTTTCTTT
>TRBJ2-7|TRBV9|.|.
CASSTLAGHEQYF
TGTGCCAGCAGCACACTCGCGGGACACGAGCAGTACTTC
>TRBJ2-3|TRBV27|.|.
CASSIWGYSLSGDTQYF
TGTGCCAGTTCCATTTGGGGGTACTCCTTATCGGGAGATACGCAGTATTTT
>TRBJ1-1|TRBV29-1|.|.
CSVGVGLTHTEAFF
TGCAGCGTGGGGGTGGGACTCACCCACACTGAAGCTTTCTTT
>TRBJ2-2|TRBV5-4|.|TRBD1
CASNRGDTGELFF
TGTGCCAGCAACAGGGGAGACACCGGGGAGCTGTTTTTT
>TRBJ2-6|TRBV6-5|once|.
CASSYRLAGANVLTF
TGTGCCAGCAGTTACAGGCTAGCTGGGGCCAACGTCCTGACTTTC
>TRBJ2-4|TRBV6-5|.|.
CASSYSNAKNIQYF
TGTGCCAGCAGTTACTCGAATGCCAAAAACATTCAGTACTTC